This T cell receptor beta chain was retrieved from a study of metastatic and nonmetastatic thyroid tumors. Background on the study: Repertoires of blood and of tissue (tumor or nodule) from malignant and benign thyroid patients were compared. Study-level findings and limits: Reportedly, malignant thyroid tumors had significantly higher TCR beta diversity than benign nodules, in blood and tumor.

Per the original data handling: Variation in CDR3 across clinicopathological groups served as the basis for constructing a distant-metastasis classifier in papillary thyroid cancer. TCRdb re-called the PCR reads with MiXCR. Clone size and V and J calls follow TCRdb, not the original study. Among 20,000 to 25,000 clones listed, 10% to 15% were seen once. V was cut by 3 bases and J by 5 bases, with 14 bases left in between. The CDR3 covers 15 residues. Germline CDR1 and CDR2: SGDLS and YYNGEE. The table lists this clone with many counts. The target antigen is unknown. Nobody among the patients had been given any treatment before thyroid surgery.

The sample consisted of blood. The chain has TRBV9 and TRBJ2-2; D not resolved. The clonotype was recovered from a male donor with papillary thyroid cancer or a benign thyroid nodule (not recorded which). Some clones in this sample may be carry-over from other donors' samples. CDR3 in amino acids: CASSGGRVPTGELFF. CDR3 in DNA: TGTGCCAGCAGCGGGGGTAGGGTTCCGACCGGGGAGCTGTTTTTT.